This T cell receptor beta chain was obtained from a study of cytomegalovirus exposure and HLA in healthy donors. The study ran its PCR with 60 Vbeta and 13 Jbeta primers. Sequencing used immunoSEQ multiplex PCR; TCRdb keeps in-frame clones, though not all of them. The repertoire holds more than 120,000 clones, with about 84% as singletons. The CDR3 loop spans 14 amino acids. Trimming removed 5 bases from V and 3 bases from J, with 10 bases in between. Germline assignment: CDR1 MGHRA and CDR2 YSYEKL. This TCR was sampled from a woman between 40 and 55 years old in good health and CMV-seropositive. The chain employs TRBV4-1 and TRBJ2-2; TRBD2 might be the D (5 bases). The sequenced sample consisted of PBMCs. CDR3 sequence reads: CASSATSYTGELFF. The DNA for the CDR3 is TGCGCCAGCAGCGCCACTAGTTACACCGGGGAGCTGTTTTTT.